This is a list of T cell receptor beta chains from one sample in a study of STAT5B mutations in CD4+ large granular lymphocyte leukemia. Sequenced by immunoSEQ multiplex PCR; TCRdb stores in-frame clones only, minus some. The repertoire has approximately 30,000 clones, more than 80% of them found once; the top ten carry under 4.5%. Sequenced: CD4+ T cells from blood buffy coats. The receptors stem from a human donor in good health. Each CDR3 is given with its conserved first and last residue. The order of the fields is CDR3 protein, CDR3 DNA, clone size, V gene, J gene, D gene. The D gene is left open where the match is weak. Clone size is shown for a subset of rows, as once, few, many or a class of expanded clone.

cdr3_aa: CASSREGTSGSNEQFF; cdr3_nt: TGTGCCAGCAGCCGGGAAGGGACTAGCGGATCCAATGAGCAGTTCTTC; clone_size: .; v_call: TRBV7-2; j_call: TRBJ2-1; d_call: TRBD2
cdr3_aa: CASSLGEVRGAYEQYF; cdr3_nt: TGTGCCAGCAGCTTGGGGGAGGTCAGGGGAGCCTACGAGCAGTACTTC; clone_size: .; v_call: TRBV5-5; j_call: TRBJ2-7; d_call: .
cdr3_aa: CASRTSGSFEQYF; cdr3_nt: TGTGCCAGCAGGACTAGCGGGAGTTTCGAGCAGTACTTC; clone_size: .; v_call: TRBV2; j_call: TRBJ2-7; d_call: TRBD2
cdr3_aa: CAISIGGHYEQYF; cdr3_nt: TGTGCCATCTCTATAGGGGGACACTACGAGCAGTACTTC; clone_size: .; v_call: TRBV10-3; j_call: TRBJ2-7; d_call: .
cdr3_aa: CASSLDRETEAFF; cdr3_nt: TGTGCCAGCAGCTTGGACAGGGAGACTGAAGCTTTCTTT; clone_size: few; v_call: TRBV7-9; j_call: TRBJ1-1; d_call: TRBD1
cdr3_aa: CASSNDRVGLIGNQPQHF; cdr3_nt: TGTGCCAGCAGCAACGACAGGGTTGGGCTTATAGGTAATCAGCCCCAGCATTTT; clone_size: once; v_call: TRBV7-2; j_call: TRBJ1-5; d_call: TRBD1
cdr3_aa: CASSSGTENEQYF; cdr3_nt: TGTGCCAGCAGCTCCGGGACAGAGAACGAGCAGTACTTC; clone_size: .; v_call: TRBV5-4; j_call: TRBJ2-7; d_call: TRBD1
cdr3_aa: CASSGQGRTEAFF; cdr3_nt: TGTGCCAGCAGTGGACAGGGTAGAACTGAAGCTTTCTTT; clone_size: .; v_call: TRBV6-4; j_call: TRBJ1-1; d_call: TRBD1
cdr3_aa: CASSQDPTYLTKQFF; cdr3_nt: TGCGCCAGCAGCCAAGATCCGACTTACCTAACGAAGCAGTTCTTC; clone_size: .; v_call: TRBV4-3; j_call: TRBJ2-1; d_call: .
cdr3_aa: CASSQGDGSNEKLFF; cdr3_nt: TGTGCCAGCAGCCAGGGGGACGGATCTAATGAAAAACTGTTTTTT; clone_size: .; v_call: TRBV14; j_call: TRBJ1-4; d_call: .
cdr3_aa: CAISIAGDGTGELFF; cdr3_nt: TGTGCCATCAGTATAGCGGGAGACGGCACCGGGGAGCTGTTTTTT; clone_size: few; v_call: TRBV10-3; j_call: TRBJ2-2; d_call: TRBD2
cdr3_aa: CASSLEATGSTEAFF; cdr3_nt: TGCGCCAGCAGCTTGGAGGCGACGGGGAGCACTGAAGCTTTCTTT; clone_size: once; v_call: TRBV5-1; j_call: TRBJ1-1; d_call: .
cdr3_aa: CSFGRPEGTEAFF; cdr3_nt: TGCAGCTTTGGACGGCCGGAAGGCACTGAAGCTTTCTTT; clone_size: .; v_call: TRBV29-1; j_call: TRBJ1-1; d_call: .
cdr3_aa: CASSVDWDRDSSNYGYTF; cdr3_nt: TGTGCCAGCAGCGTAGATTGGGACAGGGATTCCTCTAACTATGGCTACACCTTC; clone_size: .; v_call: TRBV9; j_call: TRBJ1-2; d_call: TRBD1
cdr3_aa: CAISGTSGTYEQYF; cdr3_nt: TGTGCCATCAGTGGGACTAGCGGGACCTACGAGCAGTACTTC; clone_size: .; v_call: TRBV10-3; j_call: TRBJ2-7; d_call: TRBD2
cdr3_aa: CASSPTGTVGEQYF; cdr3_nt: TGTGCCAGCAGCCCAACCGGGACAGTGGGTGAGCAGTACTTC; clone_size: once; v_call: TRBV5-8; j_call: TRBJ2-7; d_call: TRBD1
cdr3_aa: CASSQTRGIEAFF; cdr3_nt: TGTGCCAGCAGCCAAACACGGGGGATTGAAGCTTTCTTT; clone_size: .; v_call: TRBV5-6; j_call: TRBJ1-1; d_call: .